These T cell receptor beta chains were read from a single sample in a study of blood T cell repertoires in COVID-19. The method was immunoSEQ multiplex PCR; TCRdb's version includes in-frame clones alone and lacks a portion of them. This sample has about 140,000 clones, with under 85% found just once. The sequenced material came from peripheral blood. Receptor source: a human donor in a cohort sampled during active COVID-19. The CDR3 runs from the conserved cysteine through the conserved F or W.

CDR3: CASSLNSQAGYGYTF; J: TRBJ1-2; V: TRBV7-2
CDR3: CASSLGAGVTDTQYF; J: TRBJ2-3; V: TRBV7-7
CDR3: CASGLGSGGLRTEAFF; J: TRBJ1-1; V: TRBV12-5
CDR3: CAISATTGGEETQYF; J: TRBJ2-5; V: TRBV10-3
CDR3: CASSTGSGNQPQHF; J: TRBJ1-5; V: TRBV19
CDR3: CASSLRRTNKGNTIYF; J: TRBJ1-3; V: TRBV19
CDR3: CASSLGQGRTGELFF; J: TRBJ2-2; V: TRBV7-2
CDR3: CASSLLGAGEAFF; J: TRBJ1-1; V: TRBV27
CDR3: CSVPGQANTGELFF; J: TRBJ2-2; V: TRBV29-1
CDR3: CASIAGTGYYEQYF; J: TRBJ2-7; V: TRBV6-5
CDR3: CASIPPGQRFTEAFF; J: TRBJ1-1; V: TRBV19
CDR3: CASSRGSTNEKLFF; J: TRBJ1-4; V: TRBV3-1/TRBV3-2
CDR3: CASSPVSGGTYEQYF; J: TRBJ2-7; V: TRBV28
CDR3: CASSDQREGAATQYF; J: TRBJ2-3; V: TRBV6-4
CDR3: CASSLTVSSYEQYF; J: TRBJ2-7; V: TRBV7-2
CDR3: CASSPLSANTGELFF; J: TRBJ2-2; V: TRBV7-3
CDR3: CASSIHFEDNTEAFF; J: TRBJ1-1; V: TRBV19
CDR3: CASSLGTDRSEQYF; J: TRBJ2-7; V: TRBV11-2
CDR3: CASSDRDTSGNTIYF; J: TRBJ1-3; V: TRBV7-2
CDR3: CASNTLNTEAFF; J: TRBJ1-1; V: TRBV6-5
CDR3: CSSVGGLAGVGAYNEQFF; J: TRBJ2-1; V: TRBV29-1
CDR3: CASSLQGISYEQYF; J: TRBJ2-7; V: TRBV5-6
CDR3: CASSEIVGRSGGYF; J: TRBJ2-7; V: TRBV6-1
CDR3: CASRSSGPKHEQYF; J: TRBJ2-7; V: TRBV28
CDR3: CASSSAGPPGNEKLFF; J: TRBJ1-4; V: TRBV7-2
CDR3: CASSAGTVHTDTQYF; J: TRBJ2-3; V: TRBV27
CDR3: CASSYGPPGGFYGYTF; J: TRBJ1-2; V: TRBV6-5
CDR3: CATSRGLADTQYF; J: TRBJ2-3; V: TRBV15
CDR3: CASSSILAGAYEQYF; J: TRBJ2-7; V: TRBV14
CDR3: CASSPWGLQSSYEQYF; J: TRBJ2-7; V: TRBV27
CDR3: CASSQVPRGEGHAYEQYF; J: TRBJ2-7; V: TRBV4-2
CDR3: CASSPGLAGGLGQFF; J: TRBJ2-1; V: TRBV7-3
CDR3: CASSQDFGGGWETQYF; J: TRBJ2-5; V: TRBV4-3
CDR3: CASSLDRGLAKLFF; J: TRBJ1-4; V: TRBV5-4
CDR3: CASSLYGTSGKETQYF; J: TRBJ2-5; V: TRBV7-2
CDR3: CASSLAGIDGELFF; J: TRBJ2-2; V: TRBV11-3
CDR3: CATRRGTSGTSEQFF; J: TRBJ2-1; V: TRBV24-1
CDR3: CASSYDRDSLNQAFF; J: TRBJ1-1; V: TRBV6-5
CDR3: CASSPQGFTDTQYF; J: TRBJ2-3; V: TRBV7-3
CDR3: CASSDLRDQPQHF; J: TRBJ1-5; V: TRBV18
CDR3: CASSPEGGGVSWHGYTF; J: TRBJ1-2; V: TRBV7-2
CDR3: CASSIDTVNTEAFF; J: TRBJ1-1; V: TRBV19
CDR3: CSASGGSNEKLFF; J: TRBJ1-4; V: TRBV20-1
CDR3: CASSLSGEGAYEQYF; J: TRBJ2-7; V: TRBV7-2
CDR3: CASSQGTSLDTQYF; J: TRBJ2-3; V: TRBV16
CDR3: CASSFFALKGARSEQFF; J: TRBJ2-1; V: TRBV7-9
CDR3: CASSPQGQTHQPQHF; J: TRBJ1-5; V: TRBV5-1
CDR3: CASKTSGRENEQFF; J: TRBJ2-1; V: TRBV18
CDR3: CASSPWAGNTGELFF; J: TRBJ2-2; V: TRBV7-8
CDR3: CASSEEGGALSYEQYF; J: TRBJ2-7; V: TRBV2
CDR3: CASSIERSRSYTF; J: TRBJ1-2; V: TRBV19
CDR3: CASSQGTDTQYF; J: TRBJ2-3; V: TRBV18
CDR3: CASNNPGTPNQPQHF; J: TRBJ1-5; V: TRBV19